This is a list of T cell receptor beta chains from one sample in a study of T cells in Graves' hyperthyroidism and ophthalmopathy. Via MiXCR, TCRdb re-called the multiplex PCR reads, giving one row per CDR3 protein. Of fewer than 350,000 distinct CDR3 sequences listed, 13% are singletons. Source material: blood. The receptors here all came from a woman aged 25 to 45 with Graves' hyperthyroidism that later progressed to Graves' ophthalmopathy. CDR3s include the opening cysteine and the closing phenylalanine or tryptophan. D genes are given only for firm matches. Size is omitted from some rows. Given values are once, few, many or a class for expanded clones.

CDR3	DNA	size	D	V	J
CASSQVNGGSYNEQFF	TGTGCCAGCAGCCAAGTAAACGGGGGATCTTACAATGAGCAGTTCTTC	few	-	TRBV14	TRBJ2-1
CASRDSQKSSSYEQYF	TGTGCCAGTAGGGACAGCCAAAAGTCTAGCTCCTACGAGCAGTACTTC	many	TRBD1	TRBV7-4	TRBJ2-7
CASSQEGGDTEAFF	TGTGCCAGCAGCCAGGAGGGGGGGGACACTGAAGCTTTCTTT	-	-	TRBV11-3	TRBJ1-1
CASSPPRGQGSGYTF	TGTGCCAGCAGTCCCCCGAGGGGGCAGGGGAGTGGCTACACCTTC	once	TRBD1	TRBV28	TRBJ1-2
CSAAPDLGTEAFF	TGCAGTGCTGCCCCTGACCTAGGCACTGAAGCTTTCTTT	many	-	TRBV20-1	TRBJ1-1
CASSEDSTQETQYF	TGTGCCAGCAGTGAGGATAGCACCCAAGAGACCCAGTACTTC	many	-	TRBV6-2/TRBV6-3	TRBJ2-5
CSAEDRAYEQYF	TGCAGCGCCGAAGACAGGGCCTACGAGCAGTACTTC	few	TRBD1	TRBV29-1	TRBJ2-7
CASRFSGGWSYEQYF	TGTGCCAGCAGGTTTTCAGGGGGCTGGTCCTACGAGCAGTACTTC	many	TRBD1	TRBV12-3/TRBV12-4	TRBJ2-7
CSATRQGTNTEAFF	TGCAGTGCAACCCGACAGGGGACCAACACTGAAGCTTTCTTT	many	TRBD1	TRBV20-1	TRBJ1-1
CASSYSGGQRDYGYTF	TGTGCCAGCAGTTACTCTGGGGGCCAGCGGGACTATGGCTACACCTTC	many	-	TRBV6-6	TRBJ1-2
CSARVTGLGETQYF	TGCAGTGCTAGAGTTACAGGGTTAGGGGAGACCCAGTACTTC	many	-	TRBV20-1	TRBJ2-5
CASSLEGVSEQYF	TGTGCCAGCAGCTTAGAGGGGGTAAGCGAGCAGTACTTC	many	-	TRBV11-3	TRBJ2-7
CSVDGPQGPFF	TGCAGCGTTGATGGACCGCAAGGTCCGTTCTTC	few	-	TRBV29-1	TRBJ2-1
CSARDGGREKLFF	TGCAGTGCTAGAGATGGGGGGAGAGAAAAACTGTTTTTT	many	-	TRBV20-1	TRBJ1-4
CASMGREYGYTF	TGTGCCAGCATGGGGAGGGAATATGGCTACACCTTC	many	-	TRBV7-9	TRBJ1-2
CASSSHPGSSTSGANVLTF	TGTGCCAGCAGCTCTCACCCGGGATCCTCTACCTCTGGGGCCAACGTCCTGACTTTC	-	-	TRBV7-6	TRBJ2-6
CASSFGRGTYNEQFF	TGTGCCAGCAGCTTCGGGAGGGGAACCTACAATGAGCAGTTCTTC	many	TRBD2	TRBV13	TRBJ2-1
CASSLHGQAYEQYF	TGTGCCAGCAGCTTACATGGACAGGCCTACGAGCAGTACTTC	many	TRBD1	TRBV7-6	TRBJ2-7
CASSLANLPYEQYF	TGTGCCAGCAGTTTAGCGAACTTGCCCTACGAGCAGTACTTC	many	-	TRBV12-3/TRBV12-4	TRBJ2-7
CASSGQAVNTEAFF	TGTGCCAGCAGCGGACAGGCGGTGAACACTGAAGCTTTCTTT	many	TRBD1	TRBV7-9	TRBJ1-1
CASSYLGGDTGELFF	TGTGCCAGCAGTTACTTGGGGGGAGACACCGGGGAGCTGTTTTTT	few	-	TRBV6-2/TRBV6-3	TRBJ2-2
CASSLVLAGAETQYF	TGTGCCAGCAGCTTAGTTCTAGCGGGAGCAGAGACCCAGTACTTC	many	TRBD2	TRBV7-8	TRBJ2-5
CASSLSASGTYEQYF	TGTGCCAGCAGTTTATCGGCTAGCGGGACCTACGAGCAGTACTTC	many	TRBD2	TRBV27	TRBJ2-7
CASAPLGLDNQPQHF	TGTGCCAGCGCCCCCCTCGGTTTAGATAATCAGCCCCAGCATTTT	many	-	TRBV2	TRBJ1-5
CASSRIRDSYGYTF	TGTGCCAGCAGTCGGATCCGGGACAGCTATGGCTACACCTTC	many	TRBD1	TRBV11-2	TRBJ1-2
CASSQFRTGEKLYEQYF	TGTGCCAGCAGTCAATTTAGGACAGGGGAAAAACTCTACGAGCAGTACTTC	few	TRBD1	TRBV6-2/TRBV6-3	TRBJ2-7
CSASSASSGGLAGVRETQYF	TGCAGTGCTAGTAGTGCCAGCAGTGGGGGACTAGCGGGAGTAAGGGAGACCCAGTACTTC	-	TRBD2	TRBV20-1	TRBJ2-5
CASSLAGYGNTIYF	TGCGCCAGCAGCTTGGCCGGGTACGGAAACACCATATATTTT	many	-	TRBV5-1	TRBJ1-3
CASSEGGDTQYF	TGTGCCAGCAGTGAAGGGGGGGATACGCAGTATTTT	many	-	TRBV2	TRBJ2-3
CSARDKRLRGGGRGLEQYF	TGCAGTGCTAGAGATAAACGGCTCCGAGGTGGCGGGAGGGGGCTCGAGCAGTACTTC	many	TRBD2	TRBV20-1	TRBJ2-7
CASSYPRRAYGYTF	TGTGCCAGCAGTTACCCCCGGCGAGCCTATGGCTACACCTTC	-	-	TRBV6-2/TRBV6-3	TRBJ1-2
CAKDRDFYNEQFF	TGTGCCAAAGACAGGGATTTTTACAATGAGCAGTTCTTC	many	TRBD1	TRBV30	TRBJ2-1
CASSYPGLAELEQYF	TGTGCCAGCAGTTATCCGGGACTAGCGGAGTTGGAGCAGTACTTC	many	TRBD2	TRBV6-2/TRBV6-3	TRBJ2-7
CASSQQSYGGYTF	TGTGCCAGCAGCCAGCAGAGTTATGGGGGCTACACCTTC	many	-	TRBV14	TRBJ1-2
CASSLSGLNGNEQFF	TGCGCCAGCAGCCTCTCGGGACTAAACGGCAATGAGCAGTTCTTC	-	TRBD2	TRBV5-1	TRBJ2-1
CASSYGGGDNIQYF	TGTGCCAGCAGCTACGGGGGGGGGGACAACATTCAGTACTTC	few	TRBD2	TRBV4-2	TRBJ2-4
CASNQGGKLFF	TGTGCCAGCAACCAGGGAGGAAAACTGTTTTTT	-	-	TRBV19	TRBJ1-4
CASSQGQGLGNEQFF	TGTGCCAGCAGCCAAGGACAGGGACTAGGTAATGAGCAGTTCTTC	many	-	TRBV3-1	TRBJ2-1
CASRGTLKETQYF	TGTGCCAGCAGAGGGACGCTTAAAGAGACCCAGTACTTC	-	-	TRBV7-2	TRBJ2-5
CASSLVEPPNYGYTF	TGTGCCAGCAGCTTAGTCGAGCCTCCTAACTATGGCTACACCTTC	many	-	TRBV7-9	TRBJ1-2
CASSGLATPNTEAFF	TGCGCCAGCAGCGGCCTTGCGACACCGAACACTGAAGCTTTCTTT	-	-	TRBV4-1	TRBJ1-1
CASSQAPTQVDTQYF	TGCGCCAGCAGCCAAGCCCCAACTCAGGTAGATACGCAGTATTTT	few	-	TRBV4-1	TRBJ2-3
CANSLGDTQYF	TGTGCCAACAGCTTAGGCGATACGCAGTATTTT	-	-	TRBV7-8	TRBJ2-3
CASSFLGTSGYNEQFF	TGTGCCAGCAGTTTCCTAGGGACTAGCGGGTACAATGAGCAGTTCTTC	many	TRBD2	TRBV27	TRBJ2-1
CASSLDGQYGYTF	TGTGCCAGCAGCTTAGATGGGCAGTATGGCTACACCTTC	many	-	TRBV7-2	TRBJ1-2
CASSFSQTGVYSYNEQFF	TGTGCCAGCAGCTTCTCCCAGACCGGTGTTTACTCCTACAATGAGCAGTTCTTC	-	-	TRBV7-2	TRBJ2-1
CASSNSGRGSYNEQFF	TGTGCCAGTAGTAATAGCGGGAGGGGTTCCTACAATGAGCAGTTCTTC	-	TRBD2	TRBV19	TRBJ2-1
CASSLALASKGTQYF	TGTGCCAGCAGCTTAGCCCTAGCTTCGAAAGGGACCCAGTACTTC	many	-	TRBV7-9	TRBJ2-5
CASSQDSAGGPGEQYF	TGTGCCAGCAGCCAAGATTCAGCGGGAGGGCCGGGGGAGCAGTACTTC	-	TRBD2	TRBV4-2	TRBJ2-7
CASRGTATREKLFF	TGTGCCAGTCGCGGGACAGCTACTCGGGAAAAACTGTTTTTT	-	TRBD1	TRBV18	TRBJ1-4
CASTTWREETQYF	TGTGCCAGCACCACCTGGAGGGAGGAGACCCAGTACTTC	many	-	TRBV6-1	TRBJ2-5
CASSRVGSYGYTF	TGTGCCAGCAGTCGGGTGGGTAGTTACGGCTACACCTTC	many	-	TRBV28	TRBJ1-2
CSATQDRRDIQYF	TGCAGTGCCACCCAGGACAGGAGGGACATTCAGTACTTC	few	-	TRBV20-1	TRBJ2-4
CASSFPRLAGVYEQYF	TGTGCCAGCAGTTTCCCCAGGCTAGCGGGAGTCTACGAGCAGTACTTC	many	TRBD2	TRBV28	TRBJ2-7